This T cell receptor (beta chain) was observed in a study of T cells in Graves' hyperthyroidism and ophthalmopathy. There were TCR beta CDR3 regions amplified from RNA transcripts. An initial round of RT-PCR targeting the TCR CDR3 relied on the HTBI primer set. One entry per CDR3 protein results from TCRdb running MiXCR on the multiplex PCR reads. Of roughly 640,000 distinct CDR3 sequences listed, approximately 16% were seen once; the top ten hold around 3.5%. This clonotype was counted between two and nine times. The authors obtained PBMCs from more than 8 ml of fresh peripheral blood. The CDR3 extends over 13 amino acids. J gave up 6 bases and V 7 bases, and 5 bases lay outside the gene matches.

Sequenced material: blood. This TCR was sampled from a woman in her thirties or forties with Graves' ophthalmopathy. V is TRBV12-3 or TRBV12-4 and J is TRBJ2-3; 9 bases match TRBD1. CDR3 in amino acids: CASNRGRWDTQYF. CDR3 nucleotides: TGTGCCAGCAACAGGGGGCGCTGGGATACGCAGTATTTT.